This T cell receptor beta chain comes out of a study of CD8 T cells in ankylosing spondylitis. Germline values: CDR1 DFQATT, CDR2 SNEGSKA (reference sequence). Trimming took 5 bases from V and 0 from J, leaving 14 bases between them. The length of the CDR3 is 14 residues. This clonotype was found many times. Each CDR3 protein gets one entry after TCRdb re-called the 5' RACE reads with MiXCR. The sample includes around 39,000 distinct CDR3 sequences, about 11% of them seen just once. The sample comprised synovial fluid, either unsorted or a sorted T cell fraction (not recorded which). The TCR comes from a male donor with ankylosing spondylitis. The chain is built from TRBV20-1 and TRBJ2-7, with D perhaps TRBD2 (6 bases). CDR3 DNA sequence: TGCAGTGCTCCCGGGACTCCCGACTCCTACGAGCAGTACTTC. Its protein product is CSAPGTPDSYEQYF.